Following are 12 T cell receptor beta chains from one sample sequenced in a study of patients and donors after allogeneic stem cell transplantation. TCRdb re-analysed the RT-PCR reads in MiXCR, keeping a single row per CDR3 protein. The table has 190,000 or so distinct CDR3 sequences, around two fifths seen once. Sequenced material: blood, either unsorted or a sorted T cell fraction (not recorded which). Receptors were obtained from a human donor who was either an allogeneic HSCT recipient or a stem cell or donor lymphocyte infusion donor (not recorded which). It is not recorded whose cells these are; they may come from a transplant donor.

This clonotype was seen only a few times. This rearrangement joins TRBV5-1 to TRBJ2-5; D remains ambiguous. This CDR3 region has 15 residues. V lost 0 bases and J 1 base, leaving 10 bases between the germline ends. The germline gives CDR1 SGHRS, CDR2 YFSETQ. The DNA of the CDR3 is TGCGCCAGCAGCTTGGAAATTGCCCTCCAAGAGACCCAGTACTTC. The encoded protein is CASSLEIALQETQYF. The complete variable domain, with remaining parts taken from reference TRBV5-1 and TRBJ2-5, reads KAGVTQTPRYLIKTRGQQVTLSCSPISGHRSVSWYQQTPGQGLQFLFEYFSETQRNKGNFPGRFSGRQFSNSRSEMNVSTLELGDSALYLCASSLEIALQETQYFGPGTRLLVL.

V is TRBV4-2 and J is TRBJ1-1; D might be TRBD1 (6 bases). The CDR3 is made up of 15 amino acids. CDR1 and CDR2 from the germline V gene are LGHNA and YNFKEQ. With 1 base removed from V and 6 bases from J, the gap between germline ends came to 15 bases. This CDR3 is CASSQAGGRGPEAFF. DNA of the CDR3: TGTGCCAGCAGCCAAGCCGGGGGCCGCGGCCCTGAAGCTTTCTTT.

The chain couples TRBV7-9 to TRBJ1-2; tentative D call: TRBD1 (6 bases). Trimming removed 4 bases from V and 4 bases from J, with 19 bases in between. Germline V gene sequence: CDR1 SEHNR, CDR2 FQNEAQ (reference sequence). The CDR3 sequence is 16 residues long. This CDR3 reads CASSSLTGGGSYGYTF. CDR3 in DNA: TGTGCCAGCAGCTCATTGACAGGCGGTGGGAGCTATGGCTACACCTTC.

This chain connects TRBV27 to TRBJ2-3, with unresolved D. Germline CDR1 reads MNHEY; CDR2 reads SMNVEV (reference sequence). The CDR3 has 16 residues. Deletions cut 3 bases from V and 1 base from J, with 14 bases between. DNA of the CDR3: TGTGCCAGCAGTTTCCTGGACGTTCGGGGCACAGATACGCAGTATTTT. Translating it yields CASSFLDVRGTDTQYF.

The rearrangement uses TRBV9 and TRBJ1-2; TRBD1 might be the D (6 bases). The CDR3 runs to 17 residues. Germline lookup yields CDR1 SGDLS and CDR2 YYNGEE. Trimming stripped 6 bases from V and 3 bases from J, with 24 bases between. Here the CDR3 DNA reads TGTGCCAGCAACCTAAGGGCCCAGCCAGGGGTGGACTATGGCTACACCTTC. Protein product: CASNLRAQPGVDYGYTF.

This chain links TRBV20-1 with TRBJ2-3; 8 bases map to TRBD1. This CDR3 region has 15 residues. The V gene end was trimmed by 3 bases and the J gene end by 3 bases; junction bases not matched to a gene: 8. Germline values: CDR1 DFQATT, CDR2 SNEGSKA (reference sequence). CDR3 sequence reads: CSARGDRRRTDTQYF. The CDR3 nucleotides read TGCAGTGCTAGGGGGGACAGGAGGCGGACAGATACGCAGTATTTT.

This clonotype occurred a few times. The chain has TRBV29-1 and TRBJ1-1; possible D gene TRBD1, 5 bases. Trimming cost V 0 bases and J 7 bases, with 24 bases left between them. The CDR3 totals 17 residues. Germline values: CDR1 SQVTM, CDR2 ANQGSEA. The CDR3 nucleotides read TGCAGCGTTGAAGAAGGGGAGAGAAGCCGCTCGGTCGATGAAGCTTTCTTT. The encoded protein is CSVEEGERSRSVDEAFF.

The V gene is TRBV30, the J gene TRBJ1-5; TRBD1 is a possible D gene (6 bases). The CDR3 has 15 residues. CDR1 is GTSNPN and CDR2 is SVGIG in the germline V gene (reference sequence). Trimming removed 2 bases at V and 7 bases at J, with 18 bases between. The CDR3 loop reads CAWSTRQVGRQPQHF. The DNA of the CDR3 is TGTGCCTGGAGTACTAGACAGGTGGGGCGGCAGCCCCAGCATTTT.

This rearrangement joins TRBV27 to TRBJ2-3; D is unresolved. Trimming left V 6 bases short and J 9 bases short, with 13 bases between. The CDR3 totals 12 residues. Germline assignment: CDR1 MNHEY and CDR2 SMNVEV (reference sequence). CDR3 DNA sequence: TGTGCCAGCAGAGAATTAGTAGGGACGCAGTATTTT. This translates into CASRELVGTQYF.

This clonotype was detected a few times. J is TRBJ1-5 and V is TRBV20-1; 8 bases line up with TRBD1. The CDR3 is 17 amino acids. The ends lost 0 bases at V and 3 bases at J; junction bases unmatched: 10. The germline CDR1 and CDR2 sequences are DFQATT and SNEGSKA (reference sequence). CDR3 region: CSAREGDRSLPNQPQHF. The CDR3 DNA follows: TGCAGTGCTAGAGAGGGGGACAGGAGTTTACCCAATCAGCCCCAGCATTTT.

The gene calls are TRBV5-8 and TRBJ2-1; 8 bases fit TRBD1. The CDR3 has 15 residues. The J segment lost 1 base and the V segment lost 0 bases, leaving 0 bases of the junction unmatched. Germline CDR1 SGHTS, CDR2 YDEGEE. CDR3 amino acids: CASSLGQGSYNEQFF. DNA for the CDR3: TGTGCCAGCAGCTTGGGACAGGGGTCCTACAATGAGCAGTTCTTC.

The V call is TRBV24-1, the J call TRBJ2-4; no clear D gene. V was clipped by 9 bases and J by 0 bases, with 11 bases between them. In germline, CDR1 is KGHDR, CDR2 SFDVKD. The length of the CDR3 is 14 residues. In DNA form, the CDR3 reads TGTGCCACCCCCCGCCAGGCAGCCAAAAACATTCAGTACTTC. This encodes CATPRQAAKNIQYF.